A selection of T cell receptor beta chains follows, all from one sample in a study of T cells in Graves' hyperthyroidism and ophthalmopathy. One entry per CDR3 protein, called by TCRdb with MiXCR from the multiplex PCR reads. The table lists around 400,000 distinct CDR3 sequences, roughly 15% of them singletons. The sample consisted of blood. These receptors all come from a woman between 55 and 75 years old with Graves' ophthalmopathy. Both conserved end residues are part of each CDR3. The D gene is left open where the match is weak. Clone sizes are given selectively: once, few, many, or a class where the clone is expanded.

abundance,d_gene,v_gene,j_gene,CDR3nt,CDR3aa
many,.,TRBV20-1,TRBJ1-2,TGCAGTGCTAGTCCTCCCGAGGGGTTGAACTATGGCTACACCTTC,CSASPPEGLNYGYTF
.,TRBD2,TRBV2,TRBJ2-7,TGTGCCAGCAGCTCCGCTAGCGGGATCGCCTACGAGCAGTACTTC,CASSSASGIAYEQYF
many,.,TRBV28,TRBJ2-2,TGTGCCAGCAGTAGGCGGGACACCTACACCGGGGAGCTGTTTTTT,CASSRRDTYTGELFF
.,TRBD2,TRBV12-3/TRBV12-4,TRBJ2-3,TGTGCCAGCAGGAGACTAGCGGGAGCCATTACAGATACGCAGTATTTT,CASRRLAGAITDTQYF
.,TRBD1,TRBV29-1,TRBJ1-5,TGCAGCGTTTTGATTCAGGGGGCTGGGAATCAGCCCCAGCATTTT,CSVLIQGAGNQPQHF
many,.,TRBV5-1,TRBJ2-3,TGCGCCAGCAGCTCCCTCGCTGGTTCCTATACGCAGTATTTT,CASSSLAGSYTQYF
many,TRBD1,TRBV2,TRBJ1-1,TGTGCCAGCAGAGGAGGACAGGTTTCTGAAGCTTTCTTT,CASRGGQVSEAFF
.,TRBD2,TRBV7-9,TRBJ2-5,TGTGCCAGCAGGGGACCAGGCGGGAGTGGGACCCAGTACTTC,CASRGPGGSGTQYF
.,.,TRBV20-1,TRBJ1-3,TGCAGTGCTATCCTGAGCTCTGGAAACACCATATATTTT,CSAILSSGNTIYF
many,TRBD1,TRBV10-2,TRBJ2-2,TGCGCCAGCAGTGGGGGACAGGGGGCCGGGGAGCTGTTTTTT,CASSGGQGAGELFF
many,.,TRBV15,TRBJ2-7,TGTGCCACCACGACGAGGGACGGAACCTACGAGCAGTACTTC,CATTTRDGTYEQYF
.,.,TRBV5-6,TRBJ2-5,TGTGCCAAAAGAAAGTACCAAGAGACCCAGTACTTC,CAKRKYQETQYF
few,TRBD1,TRBV27,TRBJ2-5,TGTGCCAGCAGTTCCGCAGGGGGCAGGGAGACCCAGTACTTC,CASSSAGGRETQYF
few,TRBD1,TRBV6-1,TRBJ2-7,TGTGCCAGCAGTTTCCCGGGACAGGGAAGCGAGCAGTACTTC,CASSFPGQGSEQYF
many,.,TRBV12-3/TRBV12-4,TRBJ2-3,TGTGCCAGCTGCCGAGAGGGACGGGGCACAGATACGCAGTATTTT,CASCREGRGTDTQYF
many,TRBD1,TRBV6-1,TRBJ2-1,TGTGCCAGCCAAAGGGGACAGGGAACGTATGAGCAGTTCTTC,CASQRGQGTYEQFF
.,TRBD1,TRBV5-1,TRBJ2-5,TGCGCCAGCAGCAAGAATCAGGGGGCGCTCGAGACCCAGTACTTC,CASSKNQGALETQYF
.,TRBD2,TRBV12-3/TRBV12-4,TRBJ2-5,TGTGCCAGCACCAAGACTAGCGGCCAAGAGACCCAGTACTTC,CASTKTSGQETQYF
.,TRBD1,TRBV2,TRBJ2-7,TGTGCCAGCAGGAGGACAGGGGCTAACTACGAGCAGTACTTC,CASRRTGANYEQYF
few,TRBD2,TRBV7-8,TRBJ2-3,TGTGCCAGCAGCTTAGAGCGGGACCTCACAGATACGCAGTATTTT,CASSLERDLTDTQYF
few,.,TRBV19,TRBJ2-1,TGTGCCAGTAGTATGAGGGGAATGTCAGTACCCAATGAGCAGTTCTTC,CASSMRGMSVPNEQFF
many,.,TRBV2,TRBJ2-4,TGTGCCAGCAGAACGAACGCCAAAAACATTCAGTACTTC,CASRTNAKNIQYF
few,TRBD2,TRBV10-3,TRBJ2-1,TGTGCCATCAGTGAACTAGCGGGAGGGTACAATGAGCAGTTCTTC,CAISELAGGYNEQFF
many,.,TRBV6-1,TRBJ2-7,TGTGCCAGCCGAAGTACAGGCGGTTCCTACGAGCAGTACTTC,CASRSTGGSYEQYF
.,.,TRBV12-3/TRBV12-4,TRBJ2-6,TGTGCCAGCAGTTCAGGGTTTGGGGGGGCCAACGTCCTGACTTTC,CASSSGFGGANVLTF
few,.,TRBV2,TRBJ2-7,TGTGCCAGCAGTGACAGGGAGAGCTCCTACGAGCAGTACTTC,CASSDRESSYEQYF
few,.,TRBV6-1,TRBJ2-2,TGTGCCAGCAGTGAAGCTCTTAGCGCCAACACCGGGGAGCTGTTTTTT,CASSEALSANTGELFF
few,TRBD2,TRBV5-4,TRBJ2-3,TGTGCCAGCAGCTGGAGGACTAGCGGGAGTTCAGATACGCAGTATTTT,CASSWRTSGSSDTQYF